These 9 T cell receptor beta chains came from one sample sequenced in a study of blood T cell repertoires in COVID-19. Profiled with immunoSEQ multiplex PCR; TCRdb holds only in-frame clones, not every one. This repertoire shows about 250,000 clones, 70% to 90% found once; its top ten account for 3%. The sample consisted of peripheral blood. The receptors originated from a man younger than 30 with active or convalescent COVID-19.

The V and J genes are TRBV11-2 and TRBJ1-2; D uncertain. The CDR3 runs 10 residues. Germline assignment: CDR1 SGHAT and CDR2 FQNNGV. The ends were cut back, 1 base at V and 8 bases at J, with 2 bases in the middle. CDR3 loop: CASSLAGYTF. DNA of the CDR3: TGTGCCAGCAGCTTAGCGGGCTACACCTTC.

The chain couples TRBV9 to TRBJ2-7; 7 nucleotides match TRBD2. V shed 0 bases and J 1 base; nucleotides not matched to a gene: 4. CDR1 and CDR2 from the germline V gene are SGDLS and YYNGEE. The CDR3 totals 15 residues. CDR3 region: CASSVGLAESYEQYF. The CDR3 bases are TGTGCCAGCAGCGTAGGGCTAGCGGAGTCCTACGAGCAGTACTTC. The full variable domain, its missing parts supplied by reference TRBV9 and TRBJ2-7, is DSGVTQTPKHLITATGQRVTLRCSPRSGDLSVYWYQQSLDQGLQFLIQYYNGEERAKGNILERFSAQQFPDLHSELNLSSLELGDSALYFCASSVGLAESYEQYFGPGTRLTVT.

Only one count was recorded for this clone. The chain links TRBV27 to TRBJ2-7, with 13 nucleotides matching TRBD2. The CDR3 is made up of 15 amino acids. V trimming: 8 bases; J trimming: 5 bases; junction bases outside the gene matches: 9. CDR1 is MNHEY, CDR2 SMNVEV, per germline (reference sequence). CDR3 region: CASRGLAGDSHEQYF. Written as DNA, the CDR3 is TGTGCCAGCCGCGGACTAGCGGGAGATAGTCACGAGCAGTACTTC.

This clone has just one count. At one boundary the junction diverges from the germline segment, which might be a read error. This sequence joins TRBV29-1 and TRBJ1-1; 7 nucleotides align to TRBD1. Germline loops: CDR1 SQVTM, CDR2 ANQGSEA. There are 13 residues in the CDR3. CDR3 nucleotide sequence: TGCAGCGTTGATGGCAGGGGGAACATTGAAGCTTTCTTT. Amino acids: CSVDGRGNIEAFF.

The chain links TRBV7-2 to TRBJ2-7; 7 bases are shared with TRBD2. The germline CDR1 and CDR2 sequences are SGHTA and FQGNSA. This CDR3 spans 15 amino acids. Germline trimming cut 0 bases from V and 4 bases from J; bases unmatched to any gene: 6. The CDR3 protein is CASSLALGGIYEQYF. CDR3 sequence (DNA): TGTGCCAGCAGCTTAGCGCTGGGGGGGATATACGAGCAGTACTTC. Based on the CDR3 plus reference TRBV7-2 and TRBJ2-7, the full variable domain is GAGVSQSPSNKVTEKGKDVELRCDPISGHTALYWYRQSLGQGLEFLIYFQGNSAPDKSGLPSDRFSAERTGGSVSTLTIQRTQQEDSAVYLCASSLALGGIYEQYFGPGTRLTVT.

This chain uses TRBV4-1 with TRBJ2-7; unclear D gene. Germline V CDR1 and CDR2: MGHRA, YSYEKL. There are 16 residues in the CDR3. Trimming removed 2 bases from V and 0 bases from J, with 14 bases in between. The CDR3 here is CASSQSPEQTSYEQYF. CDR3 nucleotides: TGCGCCAGCAGCCAATCTCCAGAACAAACCTCCTACGAGCAGTACTTC.

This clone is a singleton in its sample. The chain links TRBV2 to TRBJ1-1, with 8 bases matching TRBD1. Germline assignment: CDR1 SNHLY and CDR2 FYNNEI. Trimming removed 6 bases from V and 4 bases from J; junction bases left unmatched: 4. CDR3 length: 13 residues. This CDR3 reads CASRATGGTEAFF. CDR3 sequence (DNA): TGTGCCAGCAGAGCTACAGGGGGCACTGAAGCTTTCTTT.

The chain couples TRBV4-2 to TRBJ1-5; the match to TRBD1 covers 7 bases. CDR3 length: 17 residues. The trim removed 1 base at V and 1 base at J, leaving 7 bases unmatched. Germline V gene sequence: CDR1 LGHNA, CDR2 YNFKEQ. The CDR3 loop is CASSQAAGTASNQPQHF. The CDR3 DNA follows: TGTGCCAGCAGCCAAGCCGCGGGGACAGCGAGCAATCAGCCCCAGCATTTT.

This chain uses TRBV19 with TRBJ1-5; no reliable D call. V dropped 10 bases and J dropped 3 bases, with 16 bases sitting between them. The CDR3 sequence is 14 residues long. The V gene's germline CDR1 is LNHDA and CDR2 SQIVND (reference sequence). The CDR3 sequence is CATVPPHNNQPQHF. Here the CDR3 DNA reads TGTGCCACAGTACCACCCCATAACAATCAGCCCCAGCATTTT.